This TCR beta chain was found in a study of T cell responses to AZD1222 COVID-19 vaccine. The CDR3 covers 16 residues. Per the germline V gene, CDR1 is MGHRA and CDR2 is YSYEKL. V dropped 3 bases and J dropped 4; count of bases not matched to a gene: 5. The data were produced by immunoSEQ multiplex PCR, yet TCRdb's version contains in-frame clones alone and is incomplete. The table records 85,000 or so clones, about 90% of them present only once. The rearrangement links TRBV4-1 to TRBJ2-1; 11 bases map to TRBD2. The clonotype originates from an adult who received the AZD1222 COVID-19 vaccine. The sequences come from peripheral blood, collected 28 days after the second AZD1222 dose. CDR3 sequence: CASSQRLAGSYNEQFF. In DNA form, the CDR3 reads TGCGCCAGCAGCCAGAGACTAGCGGGGAGTTACAATGAGCAGTTCTTC.